These 6 T cell receptor beta chains were all obtained from the same sample, sequenced in a study of T cells in pancreatic ductal adenocarcinoma. Profiling relied on immunoSEQ multiplex PCR, and the TCRdb table lists in-frame clones only, not all of them. The sample has about 100,000 clones, roughly 95% seen once. Surgery without prior neoadjuvant therapy was the treatment of the selected pancreatic ductal adenocarcinoma patients. The sample consisted of PBMCs. The receptors were sampled from a human donor with pancreatic ductal adenocarcinoma.

This chain uses TRBV6-6 with TRBJ2-5; 7 bases line up with TRBD2. CDR1 and CDR2 (germline): MNHNY, SVGAGI (reference sequence). The CDR3 is made up of 14 amino acids. The DNA for the CDR3 is TGTGTTACTCAGATGGGGGGAGGGGCTGAGACCCAGTACTTC. This translates into CVTQMGGGAETQYF.

The CDR3 is CASSLSAGLAGGSGQFF. For the CDR3, the DNA is TGTGCCAGCAGCTTAAGCGCAGGGCTAGCGGGAGGATCGGGGCAGTTCTTC. This rearrangement joins TRBV13 to TRBJ2-1; 11 bases map to TRBD2. The CDR3 runs 17 residues. The germline gives CDR1 PRHDT, CDR2 FYEKMQ (reference sequence). The ends lost 2 bases at V and 12 bases at J; junction bases unmatched: 15.

This chain connects TRBV9 to TRBJ2-1, with TRBD2 matching over 9 bases. The CDR3 sequence is 15 residues long. J gave up 4 bases and V 4 bases, and 6 bases lay outside the gene matches. Looked up from germline, CDR1 is SGDLS and CDR2 is YYNGEE. CDR3 bases: TGTGCCAGCAGCCCTCGACTAGCGGAGTACAATGAGCAGTTCTTC. This sequence encodes CASSPRLAEYNEQFF.

This clone was recorded only once. The chain has TRBV29-1 and TRBJ2-2; tentative D call: TRBD1 (7 bases). V lost 7 bases to trimming and J lost 3 bases, with 18 bases between them. Germline V gene lookup returns CDR1 SQVTM and CDR2 ANQGSEA. There are 15 residues in the CDR3. CDR3 DNA: TGCAGCGCTAGGGCAGGGGGGACAGACACCGGGGAGCTGTTTTTT. It encodes CSARAGGTDTGELFF.

This clone was picked up one time. The chain links TRBV5-4 to TRBJ2-2; D unresolved. In germline, CDR1 is SGHNT, CDR2 YYREEE (reference sequence). V lost 10 bases to trimming and J lost 7 bases, with 17 bases between them. CDR3 length: 13 residues. CDR3 region: CAVRVAVGGELFF. The CDR3 nucleotides are TGTGCCGTGAGAGTTGCCGTCGGCGGGGAGCTGTTTTTT.

This clone was detected only once. The chain couples TRBV9 to TRBJ2-7; D perhaps matches TRBD1 (6 bases). The CDR3 length is 15 residues. Trimming cost V 2 bases and J 4 bases, with 16 bases left between them. The germline gives CDR1 SGDLS, CDR2 YYNGEE. The CDR3 DNA reads as TGTGCCAGCAGCGTCTCGGACAGCTATATATACGAGCAGTACTTC. Translation gives CASSVSDSYIYEQYF. Complete variable domain (other parts from reference TRBV9 and TRBJ2-7): DSGVTQTPKHLITATGQRVTLRCSPRSGDLSVYWYQQSLDQGLQFLIQYYNGEERAKGNILERFSAQQFPDLHSELNLSSLELGDSALYFCASSVSDSYIYEQYFGPGTRLTVT.